Listed below are T cell receptor beta chains from one sample, sequenced in a study of blood T cell repertoires in COVID-19. The assay was immunoSEQ multiplex PCR, and TCRdb's table has in-frame clones only and misses some. The sample lists over 100,000 clones, over 70% occurring once. What was sequenced was peripheral blood. All receptors come from a human donor in a cohort sampled during active or convalescent COVID-19. Both conserved end residues are part of each CDR3. A D gene is named only where the DNA matches it firmly. Size values are once, few and many counts, or a class for expanded clones, and some rows have none.

v_gene	j_gene	d_gene	abundance	CDR3nt	CDR3aa
TRBV11-2	TRBJ2-1	TRBD1	NA	TGTGCCAGCAGCTTAGAGGGGACAGAGACATACAATGAGCAGTTCTTC	CASSLEGTETYNEQFF
TRBV18	TRBJ1-1	NA	NA	TGTGCCAGCTCTTCCATTGGGGGGTTGGACACTGAAGCTTTCTTT	CASSSIGGLDTEAFF
TRBV5-4	TRBJ1-2	NA	NA	TGTGCCAGCAGCTTGCGACCCGGGGGCTACACCTTC	CASSLRPGGYTF
TRBV24-1	TRBJ1-5	TRBD1	few	TGTGCCACCAGTGATCCCAGACAGGGTGGGCAGCCCCAGCATTTT	CATSDPRQGGQPQHF
TRBV4-3	TRBJ2-3	TRBD2	few	TGCGCCAGCAGCCAAGATGGCGGGGGGACCACAGATACGCAGTATTTT	CASSQDGGGTTDTQYF
TRBV5-1	TRBJ1-2	NA	NA	TGCGCCAGCAGCTTAGGGGTTAACTATGGCTACACCTTC	CASSLGVNYGYTF
TRBV29-1	TRBJ2-7	TRBD1	NA	TGCAGCGTCGGGACAGGTAACGAGCAGTACTTC	CSVGTGNEQYF
TRBV5-6	TRBJ1-1	TRBD1	NA	TGTGCCAGCAGCTCACCGGGACAGGGCCTTTGGGACACTGAAGCTTTCTTT	CASSSPGQGLWDTEAFF
TRBV10-3	TRBJ1-2	TRBD1	NA	TGTGCCATCAGTGAGTCGGGACAGGCCCTTTCTTTTTATGGCTACACCTTC	CAISESGQALSFYGYTF
TRBV2	TRBJ2-7	TRBD1	NA	TGTGCCAGCAGTGATCCGGGACAGGTGACCTACGAGCAGTACTTC	CASSDPGQVTYEQYF
TRBV10-3	TRBJ2-7	NA	NA	TGTGCCATCAGTGAATCAGGGAAACACGAGCAGTACTTC	CAISESGKHEQYF
TRBV7-8	TRBJ2-7	TRBD1	NA	TGTGCCAGCAGCTTACGGGACAGCTACGAGCAGTACTTC	CASSLRDSYEQYF
TRBV7-2	TRBJ1-5	NA	NA	TGTGCCAGCAGCTTAGCCCCCACAGGGATTGGCAATCAGCCCCAGCATTTT	CASSLAPTGIGNQPQHF
TRBV5-4	TRBJ2-5	NA	NA	TGTGCCAGCAGCTTAGACAGAAAAGAGACCCAGTACTTC	CASSLDRKETQYF
TRBV14	TRBJ1-2	NA	NA	TGTGCCAGCAGCCACAAATGGGGGCGCAGCTATGGCTACACCTTC	CASSHKWGRSYGYTF
TRBV6-5	TRBJ1-2	TRBD1	NA	TGTGCCAGCAAATGGGACAGGGAAAAGTATGGCTACACCTTC	CASKWDREKYGYTF
TRBV19	TRBJ2-5	NA	once	TGTGCCAGTAGTACCCGGGGAGGTTTCCGACAAGAGACCCAGTACTTC	CASSTRGGFRQETQYF
TRBV5-1	TRBJ1-6	TRBD1	few	TGCGCCAGCAGCTTACGACAGGGATTAGCGGATTCACCCCTCCACTTT	CASSLRQGLADSPLHF